This T cell receptor beta chain was sequenced for a study of shared clonotypes between healthy human individuals. Authors' processing steps: ImmunoSEQ junction-only sequences lacked quality scores, so their filtering differed. TCRdb's table, derived via immunoSEQ multiplex PCR, lists solely in-frame clones and lacks some. V and J calls and clone size come straight from that table; D and trimming were deduced from the DNA. The sample holds about 2 million clones, approximately 95% seen once. Germline loops: CDR1 SGHTS, CDR2 YDEGEE. V was pared by 2 bases and J by 8 bases, with 7 bases between. The CDR3 spans 12 residues. CD45RO-negative CD8 cells positively selected for CCR7 made up the naive population, which excluded terminally differentiated effector memory CD45RA+ cells.

Sequencing input: naive CD8+ T cells sorted from blood. The chain recombines TRBV5-8 with TRBJ2-2; D is uncertain. This receptor was identified in a young man in good health. CDR3 DNA: TGTGCCAGCAGCTTTGGAGCTGGGGAGCTGTTTTTT. It specifies CASSFGAGELFF. Supplemented by reference TRBV5-8 and TRBJ2-2, the full variable domain reads EAGVTQSPTHLIKTRGQQATLRCSPISGHTSVYWYQQALGLGLQFLLWYDEGEERNRGNFPPRFSGRQFPNYSSELNVNALELEDSALYLCASSFGAGELFFGEGSRLTVL.